This T cell receptor (beta chain) stems from a study of cytomegalovirus exposure and HLA in healthy donors. This CDR3 contains 13 residues. The V gene end was trimmed by 3 bases and the J gene end by 5 bases; junction bases not matched to a gene: 2. Germline CDR1 and CDR2: SSHAT and FNYEAQ (reference sequence). The PCR made use of 60 Vbeta and 13 Jbeta primers. Data came from immunoSEQ multiplex PCR; TCRdb stores just in-frame clones and leaves some out. This sample's table reports about 140,000 clones. The chain employs TRBV7-7 and TRBJ2-5, with TRBD1 matching over 8 bases. The source material was PBMCs. This sequence was found in a woman in her late teens or twenties in good health and CMV-seronegative. Here the CDR3 DNA reads TGTGCCAGCAGCTTGCAGGGGGCCGAGACCCAGTACTTC. This translates into CASSLQGAETQYF.